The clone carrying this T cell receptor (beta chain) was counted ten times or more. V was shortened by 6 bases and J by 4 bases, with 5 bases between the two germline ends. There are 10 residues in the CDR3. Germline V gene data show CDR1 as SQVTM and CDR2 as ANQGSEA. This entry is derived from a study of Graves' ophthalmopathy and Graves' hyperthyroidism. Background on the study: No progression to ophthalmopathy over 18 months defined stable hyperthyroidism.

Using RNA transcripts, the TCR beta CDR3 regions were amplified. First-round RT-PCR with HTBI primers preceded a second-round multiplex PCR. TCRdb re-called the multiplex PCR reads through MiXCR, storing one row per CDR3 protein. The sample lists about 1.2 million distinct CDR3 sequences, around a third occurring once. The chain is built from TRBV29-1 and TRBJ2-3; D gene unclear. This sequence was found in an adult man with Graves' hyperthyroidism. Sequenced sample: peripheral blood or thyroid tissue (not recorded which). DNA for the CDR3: TGCAGCGTGGGTGCAGATACGCAGTATTTT. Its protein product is CSVGADTQYF.